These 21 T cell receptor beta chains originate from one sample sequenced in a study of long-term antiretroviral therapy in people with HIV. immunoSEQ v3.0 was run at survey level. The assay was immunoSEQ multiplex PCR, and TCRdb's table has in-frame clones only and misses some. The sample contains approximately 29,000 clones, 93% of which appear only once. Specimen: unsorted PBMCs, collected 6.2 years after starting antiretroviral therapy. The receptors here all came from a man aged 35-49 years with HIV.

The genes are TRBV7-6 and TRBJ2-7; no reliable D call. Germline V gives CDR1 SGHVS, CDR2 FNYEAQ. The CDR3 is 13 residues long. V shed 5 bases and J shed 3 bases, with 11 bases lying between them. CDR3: CASSRTDGYEQYF. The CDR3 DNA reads TGTGCCAGCAGCCGAACGGACGGCTACGAGCAGTACTTC.

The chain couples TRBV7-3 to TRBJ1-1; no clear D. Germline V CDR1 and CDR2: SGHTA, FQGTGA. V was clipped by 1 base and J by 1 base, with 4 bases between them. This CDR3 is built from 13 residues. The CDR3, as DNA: TGTGCCAGCAGCTTAAGGAAGAACACTGAAGCTTTCTTT. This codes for CASSLRKNTEAFF.

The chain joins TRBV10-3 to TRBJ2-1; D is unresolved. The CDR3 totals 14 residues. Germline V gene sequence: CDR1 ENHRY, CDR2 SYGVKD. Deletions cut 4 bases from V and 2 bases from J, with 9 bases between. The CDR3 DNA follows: TGTGCCATCAGTGCCACTGGGACCTACAATGAGCAGTTCTTC. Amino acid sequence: CAISATGTYNEQFF.

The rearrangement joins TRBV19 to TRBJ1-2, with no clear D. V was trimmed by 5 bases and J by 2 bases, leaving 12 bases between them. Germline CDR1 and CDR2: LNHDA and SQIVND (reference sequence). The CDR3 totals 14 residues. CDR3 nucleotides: TGTGCCAGTAGTGTGGACCCTCCCAACTATGGCTACACCTTC. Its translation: CASSVDPPNYGYTF.

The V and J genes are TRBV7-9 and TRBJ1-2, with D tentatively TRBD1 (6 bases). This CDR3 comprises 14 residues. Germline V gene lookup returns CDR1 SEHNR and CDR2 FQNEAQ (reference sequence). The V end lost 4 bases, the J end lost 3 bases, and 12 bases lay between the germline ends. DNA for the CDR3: TGTGCCAGCAGCTCAGGGGCGCGTGACTATGGCTACACCTTC. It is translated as CASSSGARDYGYTF.

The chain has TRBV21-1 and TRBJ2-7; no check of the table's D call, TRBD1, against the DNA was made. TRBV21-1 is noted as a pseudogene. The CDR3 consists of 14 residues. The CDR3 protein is CASSSPTGVHEQYF. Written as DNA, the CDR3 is TGTGCCAGCAGCTCCCCGACAGGGGTCCACGAGCAGTACTTC.

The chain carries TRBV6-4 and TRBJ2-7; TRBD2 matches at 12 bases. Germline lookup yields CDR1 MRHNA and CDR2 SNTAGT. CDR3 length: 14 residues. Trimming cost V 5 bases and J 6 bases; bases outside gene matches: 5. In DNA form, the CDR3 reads TGTGCCAGCAGTAGACTAGCGGGAGTTGGCGAGCAGTACTTC. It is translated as CASSRLAGVGEQYF.

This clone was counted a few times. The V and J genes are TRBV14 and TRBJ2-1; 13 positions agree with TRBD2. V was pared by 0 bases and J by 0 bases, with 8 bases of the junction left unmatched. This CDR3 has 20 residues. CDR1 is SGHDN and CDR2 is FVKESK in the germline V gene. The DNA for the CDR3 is TGTGCCAGCAGCCAAGATTGGACTAGCGGGAGCGGAAGCTCCTACAATGAGCAGTTCTTC. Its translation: CASSQDWTSGSGSSYNEQFF.

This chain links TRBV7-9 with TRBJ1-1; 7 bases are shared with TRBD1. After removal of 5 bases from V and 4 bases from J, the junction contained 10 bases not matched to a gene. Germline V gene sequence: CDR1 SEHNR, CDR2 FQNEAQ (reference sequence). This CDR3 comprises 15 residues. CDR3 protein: CASSPITGAGTEAFF. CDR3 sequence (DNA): TGTGCCAGCAGCCCGATTACAGGGGCAGGCACTGAAGCTTTCTTT.

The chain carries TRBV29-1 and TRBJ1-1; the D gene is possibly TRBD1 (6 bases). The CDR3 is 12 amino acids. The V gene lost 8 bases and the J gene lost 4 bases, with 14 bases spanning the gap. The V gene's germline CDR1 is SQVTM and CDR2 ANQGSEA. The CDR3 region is CSSEGELTEAFF. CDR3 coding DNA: TGCAGCTCCGAGGGGGAACTCACTGAAGCTTTCTTT.

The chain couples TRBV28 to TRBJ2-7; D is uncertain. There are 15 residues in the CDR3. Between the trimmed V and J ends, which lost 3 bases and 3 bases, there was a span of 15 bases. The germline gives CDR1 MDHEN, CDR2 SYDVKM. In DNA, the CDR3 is TGTGCCAGCAGTTTGTTATTCAAACCCGGCTACGAGCAGTACTTC. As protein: CASSLLFKPGYEQYF.

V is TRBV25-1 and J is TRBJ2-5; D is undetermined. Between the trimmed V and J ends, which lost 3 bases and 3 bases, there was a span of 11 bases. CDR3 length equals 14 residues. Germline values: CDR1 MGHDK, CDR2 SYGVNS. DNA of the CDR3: TGTGCCAGCAGTGATGCGGTCAGGAAAGAGACCCAGTACTTC. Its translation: CASSDAVRKETQYF. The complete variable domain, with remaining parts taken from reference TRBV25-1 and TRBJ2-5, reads EADIYQTPRYLVIGTGKKITLECSQTMGHDKMYWYQQDPGMELHLIHYSYGVNSTEKGDLSSESTVSRIRTEHFPLTLESARPSHTSQYLCASSDAVRKETQYFGPGTRLLVL.

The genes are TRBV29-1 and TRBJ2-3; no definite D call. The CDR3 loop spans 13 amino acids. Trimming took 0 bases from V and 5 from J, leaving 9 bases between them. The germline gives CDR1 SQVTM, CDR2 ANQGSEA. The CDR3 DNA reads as TGCAGCGTTGAAGACGCCTGGGGAGATACGCAGTATTTT. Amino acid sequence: CSVEDAWGDTQYF.

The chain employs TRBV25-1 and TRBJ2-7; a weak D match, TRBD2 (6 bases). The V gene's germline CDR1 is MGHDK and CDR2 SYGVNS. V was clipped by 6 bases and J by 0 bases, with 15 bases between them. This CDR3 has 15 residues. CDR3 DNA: TGTGCCAGCAGACGAAGACTAGTGAGCTCCTACGAGCAGTACTTC. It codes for CASRRRLVSSYEQYF.

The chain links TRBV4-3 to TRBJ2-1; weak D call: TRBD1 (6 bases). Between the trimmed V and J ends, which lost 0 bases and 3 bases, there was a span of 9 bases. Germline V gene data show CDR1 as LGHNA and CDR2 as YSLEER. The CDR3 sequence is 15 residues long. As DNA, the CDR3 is TGCGCCAGCAGCCAAGACGGACAGAGCTACAATGAGCAGTTCTTC. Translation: CASSQDGQSYNEQFF.

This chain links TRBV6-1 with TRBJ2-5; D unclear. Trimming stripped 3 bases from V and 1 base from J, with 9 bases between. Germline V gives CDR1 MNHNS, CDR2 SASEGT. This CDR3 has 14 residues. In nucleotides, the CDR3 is TGTGCCAGCAGTGAGGACCCGGGCCAAGAGACCCAGTACTTC. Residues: CASSEDPGQETQYF.

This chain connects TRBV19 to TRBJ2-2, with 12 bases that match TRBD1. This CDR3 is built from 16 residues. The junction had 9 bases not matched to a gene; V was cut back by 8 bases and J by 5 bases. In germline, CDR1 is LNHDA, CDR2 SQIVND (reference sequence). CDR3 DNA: TGTGCCAGTCGGGGACAGGGGGCATGGGTAACCGGGGAGCTGTTTTTT. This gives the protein CASRGQGAWVTGELFF. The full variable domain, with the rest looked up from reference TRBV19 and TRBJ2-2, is DGGITQSPKYLFRKEGQNVTLSCEQNLNHDAMYWYRQDPGQGLRLIYYSQIVNDFQKGDIAEGYSVSREKKESFPLTVTSAQKNPTAFYLCASRGQGAWVTGELFFGEGSRLTVL.

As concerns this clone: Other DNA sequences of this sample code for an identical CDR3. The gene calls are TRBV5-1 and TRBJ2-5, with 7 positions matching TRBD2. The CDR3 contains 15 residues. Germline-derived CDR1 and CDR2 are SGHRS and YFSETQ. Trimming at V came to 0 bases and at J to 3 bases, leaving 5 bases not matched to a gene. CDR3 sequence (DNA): TGCGCCAGCAGCTTGGGTCCGGGGGGAAAAGAGACCCAGTACTTC. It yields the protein CASSLGPGGKETQYF.

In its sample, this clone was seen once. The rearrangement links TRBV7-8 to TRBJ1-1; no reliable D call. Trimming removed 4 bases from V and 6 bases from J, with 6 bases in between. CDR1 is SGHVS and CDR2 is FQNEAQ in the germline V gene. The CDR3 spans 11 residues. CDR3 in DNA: TGTGCCAGCAGCTCGGGCCCTGAAGCTTTCTTT. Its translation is CASSSGPEAFF.

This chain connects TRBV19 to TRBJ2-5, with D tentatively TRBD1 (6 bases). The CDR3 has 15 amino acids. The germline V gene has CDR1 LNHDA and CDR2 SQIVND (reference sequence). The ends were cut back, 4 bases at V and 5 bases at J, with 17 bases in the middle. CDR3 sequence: CASSTGDNLRETQYF. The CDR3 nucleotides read TGTGCCAGTAGTACTGGGGACAACCTAAGGGAGACCCAGTACTTC.

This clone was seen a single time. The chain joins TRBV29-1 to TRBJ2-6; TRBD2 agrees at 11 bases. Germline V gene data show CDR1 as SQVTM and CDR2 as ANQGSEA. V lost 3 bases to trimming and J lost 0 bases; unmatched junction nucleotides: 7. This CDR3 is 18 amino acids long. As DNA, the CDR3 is TGCAGCGTTGACGGGACTAGCGGTTCCCTCTCTGGGGCCAACGTCCTGACTTTC. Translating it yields CSVDGTSGSLSGANVLTF.